A selection of T cell receptor beta chains follows, all from one sample in a study of blood T cell repertoires in COVID-19. The repertoire was sequenced with immunoSEQ multiplex PCR; TCRdb's copy has only in-frame clones and lacks some. The table has roughly 70,000 clones, around 67% seen once. The sample was peripheral blood. All receptors derive from a man between 60 and 70 years old with acute or convalescent COVID-19. Both conserved end residues are part of each CDR3. Each record gives: J gene, clone size, V gene, D gene, CDR3 protein, CDR3 DNA. D genes are given only for firm matches. Clone size is stated in some rows and not others, as once, few, many or a class when expanded.

TRBJ2-3	NA	TRBV11-3	NA	CASSNWRGGQIRTDTQYF	TGTGCCAGCAGCAACTGGAGGGGGGGCCAAATTAGGACAGATACGCAGTATTTT
TRBJ2-2	NA	TRBV7-3	TRBD2	CASSPGDSTSGSWDTGELFF	TGTGCCAGCAGCCCCGGGGATTCGACTAGCGGGAGTTGGGACACCGGGGAGCTGTTTTTT
TRBJ1-6	NA	TRBV15	NA	CATSRVDRNNSPLHF	TGTGCCACCAGCAGAGTTGACAGGAATAATTCACCCCTCCACTTT
TRBJ2-3	NA	TRBV29-1	NA	CSVEGGAPDTQYF	TGCAGCGTAGAAGGAGGTGCCCCAGATACGCAGTATTTT
TRBJ2-6	NA	TRBV27	NA	CASSFGGTGLSGANVLTF	TGTGCCAGCAGTTTCGGGGGGACAGGCCTCTCTGGGGCCAACGTCCTGACTTTC
TRBJ2-3	NA	TRBV19	NA	CASSTRGSRNTDTQYF	TGTGCCAGTAGCACCCGAGGGTCCCGCAACACAGATACGCAGTATTTT
TRBJ2-7	NA	TRBV28	NA	CASSHIYEQYF	TGTGCCAGCAGTCACATCTACGAGCAGTACTTC
TRBJ1-2	NA	TRBV12-3/TRBV12-4	NA	CANGREFGYGYTF	TGTGCCAACGGACGGGAATTCGGCTATGGCTACACCTTC
TRBJ1-6	NA	TRBV5-6	TRBD1	CASSPSTQGFNSPLHF	TGTGCCAGCAGCCCATCGACACAGGGGTTTAATTCACCCCTCCACTTT
TRBJ2-3	NA	TRBV5-1	TRBD2	CASTAGGRTDTQYF	TGCGCCAGCACAGCGGGGGGAAGAACAGATACGCAGTATTTT
TRBJ2-2	NA	TRBV27	TRBD2	CASSLSIGTSIQFF	TGTGCCAGCAGTTTATCGATAGGGACTAGTATCCAGTTTTTT
TRBJ2-5	NA	TRBV11-3	TRBD2	CASSLGRGAETQYF	TGTGCCAGCAGCTTAGGGCGGGGGGCAGAGACCCAGTACTTC
TRBJ2-5	NA	TRBV7-3	TRBD2	CASSLEGSGKVETQYF	TGTGCCAGCAGCTTAGAGGGTAGCGGGAAGGTAGAGACCCAGTACTTC
TRBJ2-5	NA	TRBV14	TRBD2	CASSQQLAGAETQYF	TGTGCCAGCAGCCAACAACTAGCGGGAGCGGAGACCCAGTACTTC
TRBJ2-3	NA	TRBV24-1	NA	CATSLGAQTDTQYF	TGTGCCACAAGTTTAGGGGCGCAAACAGATACGCAGTATTTT
TRBJ2-2	NA	TRBV5-4	NA	CASSLKGWQDGELFF	TGTGCCAGCAGCTTGAAAGGTTGGCAGGACGGGGAGCTGTTTTTT
TRBJ2-7	few	TRBV5-1	TRBD1	CASSDRGEIYEQYF	TGCGCCAGCAGTGACAGGGGGGAAATCTACGAGCAGTACTTC
TRBJ2-6	NA	TRBV5-1	NA	CASSLAEGAGGANVLTF	TGCGCCAGCAGCTTGGCGGAGGGGGCGGGTGGGGCCAACGTCCTGACTTTC
TRBJ2-3	few	TRBV18	TRBD1	CASSSSPGQGSTDTQYF	TGTGCCAGCTCATCATCTCCGGGACAGGGTAGCACAGATACGCAGTATTTT
TRBJ2-3	NA	TRBV15	NA	CATSNLRGADTQYF	TGTGCCACCAGCAATCTCCGCGGCGCAGATACGCAGTATTTT
TRBJ1-1	NA	TRBV7-5	NA	CVRSSKTGDVMNTEAFF	TGTGTCAGAAGCTCGAAGACGGGAGACGTTATGAACACTGAAGCTTTCTTT
TRBJ1-5	NA	TRBV4-2	NA	CASSQGGGSRRNQPQHF	TGTGCCAGCAGCCAAGGTGGCGGATCTCGACGCAATCAGCCCCAGCATTTT
TRBJ2-3	NA	TRBV7-8	TRBD2	CASSSSLAGDTDTQYF	TGTGCCAGCAGCTCCTCCCTAGCGGGAGACACAGATACGCAGTATTTT
TRBJ1-4	NA	TRBV5-1	TRBD1	CASSLAVGQGAELFF	TGCGCCAGCAGCTTGGCCGTAGGACAGGGCGCGGAACTGTTTTTT
TRBJ2-7	few	TRBV10-3	TRBD2	CATRQREGDEQYF	TGTGCCACCCGTCAGCGGGAGGGCGACGAGCAGTACTTC
TRBJ1-2	NA	TRBV6-6	NA	CASTQSGVGGYGYTF	TGTGCCAGCACCCAAAGCGGGGTGGGAGGCTATGGCTACACCTTC
TRBJ1-5	NA	TRBV18	TRBD1	CASSPGQGFYSNQPQHF	TGTGCCAGCTCACCGGGACAGGGTTTTTATAGCAATCAGCCCCAGCATTTT
TRBJ1-4	NA	TRBV3-1/TRBV3-2	TRBD1	CASSPRTGALTELFF	TGTGCCAGCAGCCCCCGGACAGGGGCTCTGACGGAACTGTTTTTT